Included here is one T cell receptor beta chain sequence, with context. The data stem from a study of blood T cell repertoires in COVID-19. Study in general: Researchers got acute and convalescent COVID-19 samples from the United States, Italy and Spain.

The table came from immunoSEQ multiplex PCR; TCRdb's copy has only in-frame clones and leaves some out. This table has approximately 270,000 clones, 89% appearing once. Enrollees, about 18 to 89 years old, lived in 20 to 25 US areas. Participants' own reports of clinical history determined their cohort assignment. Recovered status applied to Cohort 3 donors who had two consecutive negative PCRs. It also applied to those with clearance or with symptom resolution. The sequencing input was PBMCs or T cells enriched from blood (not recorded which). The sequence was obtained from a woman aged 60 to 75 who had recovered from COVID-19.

As DNA, the CDR3 is TGCGCCAGCAGCGGTTGGGCGGGGAGCTCCAAAGAGACCCAGTACTTC. It is translated as CASSGWAGSSKETQYF. This chain joins TRBV5-1 and TRBJ2-5; possible D gene TRBD2, 6 bases. This CDR3 contains 16 residues. Germline loops: CDR1 SGHRS, CDR2 YFSETQ. Trimming pared 4 bases from V and 3 bases from J, leaving 19 bases between.